These 14 T cell receptor beta chains were all obtained from the same sample, sequenced in a study of T cell responses to AZD1222 COVID-19 vaccine. Sequenced by immunoSEQ multiplex PCR; TCRdb stores in-frame clones only, minus some. The sample yields around 160,000 clones, about nine tenths seen once. Sequenced here: peripheral blood, sampled on day 0 of MenACWY control vaccination. The receptors come from an adult in good health.

This chain joins TRBV5-1 and TRBJ2-3; weak D call: TRBD2 (6 bases). V gave up 0 bases and J gave up 4 bases, with 12 bases separating them. This CDR3 has 15 residues. CDR1 and CDR2 (germline): SGHRS, YFSETQ. The CDR3 nucleotides read TGCGCCAGCAGCTTGGTGTGGGAGGCGTCAGATACGCAGTATTTT. Protein sequence: CASSLVWEASDTQYF.

The chain is built from TRBV3-1 (or the pseudogene TRBV3-2) and TRBJ2-7, with D tentatively TRBD2 (5 bases). The V gene lost 4 bases and the J gene lost 3 bases, with 7 bases spanning the gap. The CDR3 contains 12 residues. Germline CDR1 is LGHDT and CDR2 is YNNKEL (reference sequence). This CDR3 reads CASSLGNYEQYF. DNA of the CDR3: TGTGCCAGCAGCCTCGGGAACTACGAGCAGTACTTC.

The count of this clone is one. The rearrangement links TRBV27 to TRBJ1-3; no clear D gene. The CDR3 sequence is 15 residues long. From germline, CDR1 is MNHEY and CDR2 SMNVEV (reference sequence). V lost 5 bases, J lost 2 bases, and 13 bases lay in between. The CDR3 reads CASSLGWGTGNTIYF. For the CDR3, the DNA is TGTGCCAGCAGTCTAGGTTGGGGAACTGGAAACACCATATATTTT.

The chain is built from TRBV28 and TRBJ2-7; TRBD1 agrees at 11 bases. This CDR3 region has 13 residues. V shed 5 bases, J shed 7 bases, and the junction held 4 bases outside the gene matches. The germline V gene encodes CDR1 MDHEN and CDR2 SYDVKM. CDR3: CASSPRDRGEQYF. The CDR3 bases are TGTGCCAGCAGTCCGAGGGACAGGGGGGAGCAGTACTTC.

The rearrangement uses TRBV18 and TRBJ2-7; weak D call: TRBD1 (6 bases). The germline V gene encodes CDR1 KGHSH and CDR2 LQKENI. The CDR3 sequence is 14 residues long. V gave up 2 bases and J gave up 4 bases, with 12 bases separating them. CDR3 loop: CASSPYRVGYEQYF. The CDR3 DNA sequence: TGTGCCAGCTCACCATACAGGGTGGGGTACGAGCAGTACTTC.

The chain carries TRBV6-5 and TRBJ2-7; possibly TRBD1 for D (7 bases). From germline, CDR1 is MNHEY and CDR2 SVGAGI. This CDR3 spans 14 amino acids. Trimming cost V 6 bases and J 3 bases, with 15 bases left between them. In nucleotides, the CDR3 is TGTGCCAGCAGCGCGGGACAGACTCACTACGAGCAGTACTTC. Protein: CASSAGQTHYEQYF.

The CDR3: CSARRGHQETQYF. In DNA, the CDR3 is TGCAGCGCCCGAAGGGGGCACCAAGAGACCCAGTACTTC. V usage is TRBV29-1 and J usage is TRBJ2-5; 7 positions match TRBD1. The CDR3 runs 13 residues. The germline V gene encodes CDR1 SQVTM and CDR2 ANQGSEA. Unmatched junction bases numbered 5, after V lost 7 bases and J lost 0 bases.

The rearrangement uses TRBV3-1 (or the pseudogene TRBV3-2) and TRBJ2-1, with 10 positions matching TRBD1. This CDR3 is built from 15 residues. Germline CDR1 reads LGHDT; CDR2 reads YNNKEL (reference sequence). Unmatched junction bases numbered 6, after V lost 3 bases and J lost 7 bases. DNA of the CDR3: TGTGCCAGCAGCCACCATGGGGACAGGGGTAATGAGCAGTTCTTC. Its protein product is CASSHHGDRGNEQFF.

The rearrangement joins TRBV9 to TRBJ2-7, with 12 bases identical to TRBD2. CDR3 length: 15 residues. From germline, CDR1 is SGDLS and CDR2 YYNGEE. With V trimmed by 3 bases and J by 5 bases, 6 bases remained unmatched. The DNA for the CDR3 is TGTGCCAGCAGCGCAACTAGCGGGAGGACCAACGAGCAGTACTTC. This translates into CASSATSGRTNEQYF.

The rearrangement joins TRBV7-9 to TRBJ1-1; D call uncertain. Germline lookup yields CDR1 SEHNR and CDR2 FQNEAQ (reference sequence). There are 12 residues in the CDR3. Trimming took 3 bases from V and 6 from J, leaving 8 bases between them. CDR3 nucleotide sequence: TGTGCCAGCAGCTTTCCACGGGCTGAAGCTTTCTTT. Translated: CASSFPRAEAFF.

V usage is TRBV6-6 and J usage is TRBJ1-1; D gene unclear. The germline CDR1 and CDR2 sequences are MNHNY and SVGAGI (reference sequence). The CDR3 has 13 residues. With 7 bases removed from V and 0 bases from J, the gap between germline ends came to 9 bases. CDR3 sequence reads: CASKGGMNTEAFF. The CDR3 DNA sequence: TGTGCCAGCAAGGGCGGAATGAACACTGAAGCTTTCTTT.

V is TRBV11-2 and J is TRBJ2-7, with TRBD1 as a possible D gene (5 bases). Trimming cost V 5 bases and J 3 bases, with 17 bases left between them. This CDR3 has 15 amino acids. Germline V gene sequence: CDR1 SGHAT, CDR2 FQNNGV. Here the CDR3 DNA reads TGTGCCAGCAGCCCAGGGCAGGGTTCGTACTACGAGCAGTACTTC. This translates into CASSPGQGSYYEQYF.

This chain joins TRBV27 and TRBJ2-2; 7 nucleotides line up with TRBD1. Germline V gene sequence: CDR1 MNHEY, CDR2 SMNVEV (reference sequence). The V gene end was trimmed by 4 bases and the J gene end by 2 bases; junction bases not matched to a gene: 4. The CDR3 has 15 residues. For the CDR3, the DNA is TGTGCCAGCAGTTCCGGGACAGAAAACACCGGGGAGCTGTTTTTT. Protein product: CASSSGTENTGELFF.

The V gene is TRBV6-2 or TRBV6-3, the J gene TRBJ2-1; D not certain. CDR1 and CDR2 from the germline V gene are MNHEY and SVGEGT. This CDR3 is built from 11 residues. Trimming removed 2 bases at V and 13 bases at J, with 9 bases between. Written as DNA, the CDR3 is TGTGCCAGCAGTTACCTCGAGCTACAGTTCTTC. Its translation: CASSYLELQFF.